These T cell receptor beta chains were read from a single sample in a study of cytomegalovirus exposure and HLA in healthy donors. This table comes from immunoSEQ multiplex PCR, and its TCRdb copy is limited to in-frame clones, with some not included. This table has about 140,000 clones, around 75% appearing once. What was sequenced was PBMCs. These receptors were taken from a female donor in good health and CMV-seronegative. Both conserved end residues are part of each CDR3. Each record gives: D gene, V gene, CDR3 protein. The D gene is left open where the match is weak.

D: .
V: TRBV7-3
CDR3: CASSPRGGNYGYTF

D: TRBD1
V: TRBV30
CDR3: CAWSTGGYGYTF

D: TRBD1
V: TRBV5-1
CDR3: CASRQGGDEKLFF

D: .
V: TRBV6-5
CDR3: CVSSSDGGLGEQYF

D: .
V: TRBV5-8
CDR3: CASSPRGRGGNQPQHF

D: TRBD1
V: TRBV9
CDR3: CASSPVVNRGRRTEAFF

D: TRBD2
V: TRBV7-2
CDR3: CASSERGKDTQYF

D: .
V: TRBV27
CDR3: CASSYLRGSTEAFF

D: .
V: TRBV7-2
CDR3: CASRRRTDGTEAFF

D: .
V: TRBV29-1
CDR3: CSVKTGTNGELFF

D: .
V: TRBV4-1
CDR3: CASSPRRLDSSSYNEQFF

D: .
V: TRBV27
CDR3: CASSPSARVNSPLHF

D: TRBD1
V: TRBV28
CDR3: CASSLADRDRAFF

D: TRBD1
V: TRBV7-9
CDR3: CASSPGQVVHNEQFF

D: .
V: TRBV10-3
CDR3: CAITEDLAKNIQYF

D: .
V: TRBV10-3
CDR3: CAISEREDSDAQYF